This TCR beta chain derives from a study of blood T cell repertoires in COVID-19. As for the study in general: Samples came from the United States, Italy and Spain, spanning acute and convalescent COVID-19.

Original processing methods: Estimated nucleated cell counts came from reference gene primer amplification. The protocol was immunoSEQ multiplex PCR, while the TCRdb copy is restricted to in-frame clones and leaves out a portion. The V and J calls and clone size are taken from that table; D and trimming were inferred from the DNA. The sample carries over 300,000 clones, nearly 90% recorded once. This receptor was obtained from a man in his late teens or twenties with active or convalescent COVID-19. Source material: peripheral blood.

DNA of the CDR3: TGTGCCAGCAGCCAATCTGGTAGTAGTGAGCAGTACTTC. Amino acids: CASSQSGSSEQYF. The J gene is TRBJ2-7, the V gene TRBV16; D gene unclear. The CDR3 totals 13 residues. V was trimmed by 0 bases and J by 7 bases, leaving 10 bases between them. The germline gives CDR1 KGHSY, CDR2 FQNENV.